This T cell receptor beta chain is drawn from a study of blood T cell repertoires in COVID-19. Turning to the study itself: Acute and convalescent COVID-19 specimens originated in the United States, Italy and Spain. PBMCs, B-cell-depleted T cells, or T cells were the source of the cDNA or gDNA that made up the material.

Produced via immunoSEQ multiplex PCR; TCRdb's table is partial and in-frame only. The repertoire has around 150,000 clones, about 85% of them found once; the top ten carry roughly 2.5%. The CDR3 covers 14 residues. V lost 5 bases and J 0 bases, leaving 10 bases between the germline ends. In germline, CDR1 is SGHRS, CDR2 YFSETQ. The clonotype was recovered from a human donor with COVID-19, enrolled during active disease. The donor label of this sample is uncertain. The sample was peripheral blood. The chain couples TRBV5-1 to TRBJ2-3; the D gene is possibly TRBD2 (6 bases). The CDR3 region is CASREGFSTDTQYF. The DNA of the CDR3 is TGCGCCAGCAGGGAGGGGTTTAGCACAGATACGCAGTATTTT.